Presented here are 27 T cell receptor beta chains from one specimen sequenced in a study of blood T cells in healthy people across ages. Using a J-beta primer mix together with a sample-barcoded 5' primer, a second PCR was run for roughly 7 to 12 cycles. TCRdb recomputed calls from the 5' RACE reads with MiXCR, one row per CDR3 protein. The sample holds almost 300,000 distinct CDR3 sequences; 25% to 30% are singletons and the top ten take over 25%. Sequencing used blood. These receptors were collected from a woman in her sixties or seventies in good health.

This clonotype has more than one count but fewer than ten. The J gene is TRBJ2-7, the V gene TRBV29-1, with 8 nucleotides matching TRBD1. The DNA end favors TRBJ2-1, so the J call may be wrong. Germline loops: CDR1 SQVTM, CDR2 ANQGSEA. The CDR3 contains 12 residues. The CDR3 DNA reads TGCAGCGCTTACAGGGGGATGAGTGAGCAGTTCTTC. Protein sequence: CSAYRGMSEQFF.

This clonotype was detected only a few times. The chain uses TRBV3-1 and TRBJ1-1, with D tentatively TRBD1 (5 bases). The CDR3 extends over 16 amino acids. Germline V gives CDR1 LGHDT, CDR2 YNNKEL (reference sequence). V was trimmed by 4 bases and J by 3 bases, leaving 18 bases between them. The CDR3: CASSPSRQWGDTEAFF. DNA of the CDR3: TGTGCCAGCAGCCCATCCCGTCAGTGGGGGGACACTGAAGCTTTCTTT.

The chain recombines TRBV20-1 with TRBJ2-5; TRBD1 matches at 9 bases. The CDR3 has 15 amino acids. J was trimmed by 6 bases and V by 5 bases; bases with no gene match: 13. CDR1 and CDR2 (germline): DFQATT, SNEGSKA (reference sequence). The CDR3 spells CSAGGDRAELKTQYF. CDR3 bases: TGCAGTGCTGGGGGGGACAGGGCCGAATTAAAGACCCAGTACTTC.

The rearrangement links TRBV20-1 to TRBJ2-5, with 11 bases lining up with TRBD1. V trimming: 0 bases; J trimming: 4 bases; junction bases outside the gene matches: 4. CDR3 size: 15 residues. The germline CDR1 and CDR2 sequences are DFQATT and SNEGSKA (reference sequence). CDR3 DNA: TGCAGTGCTAGAGATGGACAGGGGGCCCCAGAGACCCAGTACTTC. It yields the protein CSARDGQGAPETQYF.

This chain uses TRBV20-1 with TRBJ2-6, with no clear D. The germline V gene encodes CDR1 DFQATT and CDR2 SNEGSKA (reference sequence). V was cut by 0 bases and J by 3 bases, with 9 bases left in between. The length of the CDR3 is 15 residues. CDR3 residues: CSARDRMGGANVLTF. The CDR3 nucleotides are TGCAGTGCTAGAGACCGAATGGGTGGGGCCAACGTCCTGACTTTC.

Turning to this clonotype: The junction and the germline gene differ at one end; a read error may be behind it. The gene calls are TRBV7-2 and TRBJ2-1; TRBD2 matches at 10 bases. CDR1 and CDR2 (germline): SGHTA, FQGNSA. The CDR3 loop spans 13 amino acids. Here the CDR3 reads CASSLEHLAGALF. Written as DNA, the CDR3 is TGTGCCAGCAGCTTAGAGCACCTAGCGGGGGCCCTGTTC.

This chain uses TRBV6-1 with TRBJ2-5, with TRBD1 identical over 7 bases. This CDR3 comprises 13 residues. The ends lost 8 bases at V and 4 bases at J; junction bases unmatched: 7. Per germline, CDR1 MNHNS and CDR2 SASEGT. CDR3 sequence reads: CASGRGFGETQYF. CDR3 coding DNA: TGTGCCAGCGGCAGGGGGTTCGGAGAGACCCAGTACTTC.

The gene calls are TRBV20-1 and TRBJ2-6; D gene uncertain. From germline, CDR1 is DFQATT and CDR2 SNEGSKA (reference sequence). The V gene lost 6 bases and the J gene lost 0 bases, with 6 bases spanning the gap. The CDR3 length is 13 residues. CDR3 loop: CSAIRSGANVLTF. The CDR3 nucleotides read TGCAGTGCCATCCGCTCTGGGGCCAACGTCCTGACTTTC.

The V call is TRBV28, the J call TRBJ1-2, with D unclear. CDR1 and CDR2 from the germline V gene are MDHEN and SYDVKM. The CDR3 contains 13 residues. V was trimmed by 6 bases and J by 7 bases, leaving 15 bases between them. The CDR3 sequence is CASRSPRRGGYTF. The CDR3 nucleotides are TGTGCCAGCAGAAGTCCCAGGCGAGGTGGCTACACCTTC.

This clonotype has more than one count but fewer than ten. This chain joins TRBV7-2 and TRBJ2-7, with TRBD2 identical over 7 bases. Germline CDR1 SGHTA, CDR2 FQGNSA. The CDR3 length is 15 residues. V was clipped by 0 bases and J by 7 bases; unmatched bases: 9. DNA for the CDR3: TGTGCCAGCAGCTTAGCAGGGCCCCCAGCGGGGGAGCAGTACTTC. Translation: CASSLAGPPAGEQYF.

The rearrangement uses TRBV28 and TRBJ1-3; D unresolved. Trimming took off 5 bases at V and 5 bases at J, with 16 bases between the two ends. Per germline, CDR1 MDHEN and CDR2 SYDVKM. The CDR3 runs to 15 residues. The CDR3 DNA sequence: TGTGCCAGCAGTGCGGGTGGCGGTAAGAGAAACACCATATATTTT. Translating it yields CASSAGGGKRNTIYF.

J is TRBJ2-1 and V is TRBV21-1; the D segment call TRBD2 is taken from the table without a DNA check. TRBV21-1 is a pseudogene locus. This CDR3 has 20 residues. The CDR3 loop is CASSDLPGPSTPDSYNEQFF. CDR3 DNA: TGTGCCAGCAGCGATCTTCCTGGACCCTCTACCCCAGACTCCTACAATGAGCAGTTCTTC.

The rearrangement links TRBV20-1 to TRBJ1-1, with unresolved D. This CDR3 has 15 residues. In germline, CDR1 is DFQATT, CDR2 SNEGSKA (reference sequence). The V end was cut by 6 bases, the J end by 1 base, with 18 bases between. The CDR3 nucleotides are TGCAGTGCGCCTAATCCCGGTGCGTCGAACACTGAAGCTTTCTTT. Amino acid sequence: CSAPNPGASNTEAFF.

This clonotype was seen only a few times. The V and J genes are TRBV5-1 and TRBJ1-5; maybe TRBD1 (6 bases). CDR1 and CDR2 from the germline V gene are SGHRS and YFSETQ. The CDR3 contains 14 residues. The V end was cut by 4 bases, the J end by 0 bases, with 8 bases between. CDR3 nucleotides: TGCGCCAGCAGCGAGGACAGTAGCAATCAGCCCCAGCATTTT. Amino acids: CASSEDSSNQPQHF. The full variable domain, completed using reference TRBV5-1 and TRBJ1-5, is KAGVTQTPRYLIKTRGQQVTLSCSPISGHRSVSWYQQTPGQGLQFLFEYFSETQRNKGNFPGRFSGRQFSNSRSEMNVSTLELGDSALYLCASSEDSSNQPQHFGDGTRLSIL.

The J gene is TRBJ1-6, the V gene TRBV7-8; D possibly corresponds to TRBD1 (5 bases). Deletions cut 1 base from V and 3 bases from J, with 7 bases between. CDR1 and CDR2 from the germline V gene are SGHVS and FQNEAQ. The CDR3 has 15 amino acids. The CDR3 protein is CASSLVTGYNSPLHF. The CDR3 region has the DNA TGTGCCAGCAGCTTAGTTACAGGCTATAATTCACCCCTCCACTTT.

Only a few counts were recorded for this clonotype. In DNA, the CDR3 is TGTGCCAGCAGTGTTTCAGGGGAGGCTGAGCAGTTCTTC. Translation: CASSVSGEAEQFF. The rearrangement uses TRBV25-1 and TRBJ2-5; tentatively, D is TRBD1 or TRBD2 (6 bases each). The J call may be wrong; the DNA end is better matched by TRBJ2-1. Germline CDR1 is MGHDK and CDR2 is SYGVNS. CDR3 length: 13 residues.

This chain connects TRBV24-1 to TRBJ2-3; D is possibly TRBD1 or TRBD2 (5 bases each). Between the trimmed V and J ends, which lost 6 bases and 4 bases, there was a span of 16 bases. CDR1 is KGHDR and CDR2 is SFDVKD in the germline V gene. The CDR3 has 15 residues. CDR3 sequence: CATSSRDVRPDTQYF. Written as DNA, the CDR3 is TGTGCCACCAGTTCCCGGGACGTGAGGCCAGATACGCAGTATTTT.

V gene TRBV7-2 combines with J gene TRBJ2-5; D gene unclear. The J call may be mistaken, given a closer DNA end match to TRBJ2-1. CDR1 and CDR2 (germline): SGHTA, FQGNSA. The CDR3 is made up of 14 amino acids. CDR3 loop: CASSLDRVQNEQFF. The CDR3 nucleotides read TGTGCCAGCAGCTTAGATCGGGTTCAAAATGAGCAGTTCTTC.

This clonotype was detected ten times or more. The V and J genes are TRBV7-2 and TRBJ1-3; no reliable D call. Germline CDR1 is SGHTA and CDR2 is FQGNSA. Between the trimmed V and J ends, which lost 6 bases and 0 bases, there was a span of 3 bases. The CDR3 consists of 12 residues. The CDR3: CASRASGNTIYF. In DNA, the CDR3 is TGTGCCAGCAGAGCCTCTGGAAACACCATATATTTT.

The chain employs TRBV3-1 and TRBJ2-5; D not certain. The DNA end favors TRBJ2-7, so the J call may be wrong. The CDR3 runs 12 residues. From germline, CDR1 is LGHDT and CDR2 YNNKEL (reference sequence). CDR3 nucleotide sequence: TGTGCCAGCAGCCAAGTCATCGGCGAGCAGTACTTC. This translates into CASSQVIGEQYF.

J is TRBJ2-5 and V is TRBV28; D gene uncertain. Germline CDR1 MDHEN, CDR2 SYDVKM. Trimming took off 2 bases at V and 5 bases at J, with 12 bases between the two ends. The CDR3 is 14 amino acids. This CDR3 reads CASSLQDPQETQYF. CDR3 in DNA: TGTGCCAGCAGTTTACAGGACCCACAGGAGACCCAGTACTTC. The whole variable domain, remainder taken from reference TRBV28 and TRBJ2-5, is DVKVTQSSRYLVKRTGEKVFLECVQDMDHENMFWYRQDPGLGLRLIYFSYDVKMKEKGDIPEGYSVSREKKERFSLILESASTNQTSMYLCASSLQDPQETQYFGPGTRLLVL.

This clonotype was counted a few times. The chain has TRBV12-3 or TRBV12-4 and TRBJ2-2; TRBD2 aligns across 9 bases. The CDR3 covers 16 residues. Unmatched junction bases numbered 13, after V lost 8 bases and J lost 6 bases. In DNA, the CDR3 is TGTGCCAGCGACCTAGGTCTAGCGGGAAAGTCCGGGGAGCTGTTTTTT. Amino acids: CASDLGLAGKSGELFF.

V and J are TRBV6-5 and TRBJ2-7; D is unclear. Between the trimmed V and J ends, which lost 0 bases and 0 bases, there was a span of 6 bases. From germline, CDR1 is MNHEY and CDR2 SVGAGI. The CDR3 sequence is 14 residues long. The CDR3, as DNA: TGTGCCAGCAGTTACTCAGGCTCCTCCTACGAGCAGTACTTC. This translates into CASSYSGSSYEQYF.

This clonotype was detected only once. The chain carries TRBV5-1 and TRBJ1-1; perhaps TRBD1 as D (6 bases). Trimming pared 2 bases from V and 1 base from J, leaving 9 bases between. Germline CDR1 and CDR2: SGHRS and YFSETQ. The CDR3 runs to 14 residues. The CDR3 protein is CASSFGQRNTEAFF. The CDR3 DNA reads TGCGCCAGCAGCTTTGGACAGCGGAACACTGAAGCTTTCTTT.

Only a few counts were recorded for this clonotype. The CDR3 loop reads CASHGVNTGELFF. The CDR3 DNA reads as TGTGCCAGCCATGGAGTGAACACCGGGGAGCTGTTTTTT. The chain couples TRBV9 to TRBJ2-2, with no clear D. Trimming removed 7 bases from V and 1 base from J, with 8 bases in between. This CDR3 contains 13 residues. CDR1 SGDLS and CDR2 YYNGEE come from the germline V gene.

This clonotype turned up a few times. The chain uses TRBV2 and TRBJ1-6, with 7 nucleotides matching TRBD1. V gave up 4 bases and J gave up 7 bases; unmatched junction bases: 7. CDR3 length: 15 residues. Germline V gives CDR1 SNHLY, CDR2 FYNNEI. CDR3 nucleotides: TGTGCCAGCAGTGGAATCCAGGGGGGGAATTCACCCCTCCACTTT. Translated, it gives CASSGIQGGNSPLHF.

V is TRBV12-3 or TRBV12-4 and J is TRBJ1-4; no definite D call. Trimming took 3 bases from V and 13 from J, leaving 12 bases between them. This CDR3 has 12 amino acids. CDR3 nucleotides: TGTGCCAGCAGTTTTTTTTTGGGATTACTGTTTTTT. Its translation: CASSFFLGLLFF.